Sequencing of this T cell receptor (beta chain) was carried out in a study of T cell responses to AZD1222 COVID-19 vaccine. At the level of the study: Second-dose timings of about 4 or about 12 weeks were pooled.

Method: immunoSEQ multiplex PCR; TCRdb's copy keeps in-frame clones and lacks some. Seen here are 99,000 or so clones, approximately 90% observed once, and the top ten hold around 9.1%. Losses at the gene ends were 8 bases for V and 3 bases for J; bases not matched to a gene: 9. The CDR3 sequence is 15 residues long. Germline CDR1 and CDR2: MNHEY and SVGAGI. Broader study findings: Donors were chiefly white British, with a greater number of females, and clonal diversity was perhaps underestimated. Vaccine-associated CD4 TCRs spanned spike, dominant at 160-218 and 743-854.

This clone was detected only once. What it recognizes is unknown. V gene TRBV6-5 combines with J gene TRBJ2-3, with TRBD2 matching 9 bases. This sample comprised peripheral blood, obtained on day 0 of AZD1222 vaccination. This TCR was recovered from an adult in good health. CDR3: CASGRAGGPTDTQYF. The CDR3 nucleotides are TGTGCCAGCGGCCGGGCGGGAGGGCCGACAGATACGCAGTATTTT.